This T cell receptor (beta chain) appears in the sequencing data of a study of technical replicates of blood from a few donors. Assay used: immunoSEQ multiplex PCR; TCRdb lists only in-frame clones, some missing. The table shows roughly 87,000 clones, with 90% to 95% occurring only once. This clone was detected only a few times. This sequence originates from a human donor in good health. Material for sequencing was T cells isolated from PBMCs.

DNA for the CDR3: TGTGCCAGCTCACCAGTCGGGGACACTGAAGCTTTCTTT. Translated, it gives CASSPVGDTEAFF. The V and J genes are TRBV18 and TRBJ1-1; D is unresolved. The CDR3 extends over 13 amino acids. Between the trimmed V and J ends, which lost 2 bases and 3 bases, there was a span of 7 bases. Germline-derived CDR1 and CDR2 are KGHSH and LQKENI.